This TCR beta chain is drawn from a study of blood T cell repertoires in COVID-19. In the study overall: Collection of acute and convalescent COVID-19 samples took place in the United States, Italy and Spain. Nucleic acid was either cDNA or gDNA, and it came from T cells, B-cell-depleted T cells, or PBMCs.

V lost 8 bases and J lost 1, with 9 bases in between. The germline V gene encodes CDR1 SGHAT and CDR2 FQDESV (reference sequence). This CDR3 comprises 12 residues. Original handling: Nucleated cell counts were estimated from reference gene primer amplification. Assay used: immunoSEQ multiplex PCR; TCRdb lists only in-frame clones, some missing. V, J and clone size were drawn from that table, and D and trimming were deduced from the DNA. The sample shows about 94,000 clones, roughly 84% of them seen only once. The TCR sequence derives from a man aged 55 to 70 with acute or convalescent COVID-19. Input material: peripheral blood. This rearrangement joins TRBV11-1 to TRBJ2-7; weak D call: TRBD2 (5 bases). CDR3 in amino acids: CASLGESYEQYF. The CDR3 DNA is TGTGCCAGCCTCGGGGAATCCTACGAGCAGTACTTC.